The rows below give T cell receptor beta chains drawn from one sample of a study of blood T cells in healthy people across ages. TCRdb redid the calling of the 5' RACE reads with MiXCR, one entry per CDR3 protein. The data show approximately 680,000 distinct CDR3 sequences, less than 40% seen once. Sequenced: blood. The receptors stem from a woman older than 75 in good health. Both conserved end residues are part of each CDR3. Clone size is stated in some rows and not others, as once, few, many or a class when expanded.

>few|TRBV2
CASSEGQPKFAEAFF
>many|TRBV20-1
CSAPDTGTDTQYF
>-|TRBV7-3
CASSSSSGGARTGELFF
>many|TRBV20-1
CSARDRAGGPNEQFF
>-|TRBV6-1
CASSEGGTSYGYTF
>-|TRBV10-3
CAISDRQGRAEQFF
>many|TRBV6-1
CASTGAGGRGLTTQYF
>many|TRBV7-3
CASSLEGGFPNEQFF
>-|TRBV7-2
CASSRRLAGGPGEQYF
>few|TRBV7-9
CASSLGTGATNYGYTF
>many|TRBV27
CASSSLTGGMFGANVLTF
>many|TRBV9
CASSLYSGGLYNEQFF
>few|TRBV5-4
CASTHDPDTGELFF
>many|TRBV20-1
CSAPSDPFSSYNEQFF
>many|TRBV7-2
CASSLSGRGRTDTQYF
>-|TRBV20-1
CSARDPLPLNEQFF
>-|TRBV4-2
CASSVNKGQETQYF
>-|TRBV15
CATSRRGREQYF
>-|TRBV7-8
CTSSLVMGLAVSQETQYF
>many|TRBV7-8
CASSLTVDYGYTF
>many|TRBV7-2
CASSLLGVESLHF
>few|TRBV7-8
CASSLRDINQPQHF
>-|TRBV2
CASSDSMRSRGGQPQHF
>many|TRBV5-5
CASSKTSAQTGRSYEQYF
>-|TRBV9
CASSVDPAYNEQYF
>-|TRBV28
CASLKLTGSRGGQHAFF
>many|TRBV7-2
CASSFSGGTDTQYF
>-|TRBV13
CASQIVTGGPVEQFF
>few|TRBV23-1
CASSRGTSNEQFF